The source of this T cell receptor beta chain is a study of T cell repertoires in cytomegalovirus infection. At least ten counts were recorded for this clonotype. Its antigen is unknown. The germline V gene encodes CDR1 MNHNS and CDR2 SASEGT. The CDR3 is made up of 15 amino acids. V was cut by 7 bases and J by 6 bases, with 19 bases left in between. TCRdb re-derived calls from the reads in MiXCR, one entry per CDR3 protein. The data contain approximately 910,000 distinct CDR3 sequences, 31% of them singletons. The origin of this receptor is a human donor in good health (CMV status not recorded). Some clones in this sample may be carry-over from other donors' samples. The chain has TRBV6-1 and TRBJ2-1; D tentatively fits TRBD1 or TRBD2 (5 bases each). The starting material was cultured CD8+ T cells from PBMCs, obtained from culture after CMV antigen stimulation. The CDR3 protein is CASIGGGRKVNEQFF. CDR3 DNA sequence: TGTGCCAGCATTGGTGGGGGAAGGAAAGTCAATGAGCAGTTCTTC.